The 21 T cell receptor beta chains presented below share a single source sample, sequenced in a study of blood T cells in healthy people across ages. With a J-beta primer mix and a sample-barcoded 5' primer, a second PCR ran roughly 6 to 11 cycles. MiXCR was run by TCRdb on the 5' RACE reads, yielding one entry per CDR3 protein. This table has 1.5 million to 1.9 million distinct CDR3 sequences, about 42% appearing once. What was sequenced was blood. The source is a woman aged 18-29 years in good health.

As for this clonotype: One end of the junction varies from germline; a read error may be responsible. The CDR3 spells CANSQLSSYNEQFF. The CDR3 coding sequence is TGTGCCAACAGCCAACTAAGCTCCTACAATGAGCAGTTCTTC. The chain combines TRBV14 with TRBJ2-1; the D is unclear. This CDR3 spans 14 amino acids. CDR1 and CDR2 from the germline V gene are SGHDN and FVKESK.

This clonotype has just a few counts. The chain is built from TRBV20-1 and TRBJ2-1; TRBD2 matches 9 bases. This CDR3 is 15 amino acids long. J was trimmed by 5 bases and V by 0 bases; bases with no gene match: 5. CDR1 is DFQATT and CDR2 is SNEGSKA in the germline V gene (reference sequence). CDR3 nucleotide sequence: TGCAGTGCTAGAGATCTGGGACTAGCCAACAATGAGCAGTTCTTC. It is translated as CSARDLGLANNEQFF.

As for this clonotype: A much larger clone differs from this one at a single base, so this may be a read error. The chain joins TRBV20-1 to TRBJ2-3; 16 bases align to TRBD2. The CDR3 has 17 residues. Per the germline V gene, CDR1 is DFQATT and CDR2 is SNEGSKA (reference sequence). CDR3 sequence reads: CSAIPTGLAGGPDTRYF. The DNA of the CDR3 is TGCAGTGCGATCCCCACGGGACTAGCGGGAGGGCCCGATACGCGGTATTTT.

The rearrangement links TRBV7-6 to TRBJ2-5, with D maybe TRBD1 (5 bases). Germline-derived CDR1 and CDR2 are SGHVS and FNYEAQ. The CDR3 extends over 16 amino acids. V was shortened by 5 bases and J by 2 bases, with 18 bases between the two germline ends. The CDR3 reads CASSLRTLGPQETQYF. The CDR3 nucleotides are TGTGCCAGCAGCCTCCGGACATTAGGTCCACAAGAGACCCAGTACTTC.

This clonotype was counted between two and nine times. The V and J genes are TRBV5-1 and TRBJ2-5, with D uncertain. V lost 4 bases and J lost 11, with 18 bases in between. CDR3 length equals 13 residues. CDR1 is SGHRS, CDR2 YFSETQ, per germline. Here the CDR3 DNA reads TGCGCCAGCAGCATGGGCCCGCATATTGGGCAGTACTTC. Amino acids: CASSMGPHIGQYF.

The chain is built from TRBV12-3 or TRBV12-4 and TRBJ2-4; D remains unclear. V lost 5 bases, J lost 13 bases, and 18 bases lay in between. CDR3 length: 13 residues. The CDR3 DNA reads as TGTGCCAGCAGTCAACGCCCCCCGAAAGAGCAGTACTTC. Translation: CASSQRPPKEQYF.

The V call is TRBV25-1, the J call TRBJ2-1; tentatively, D is TRBD1 (5 bases). Germline V gives CDR1 MGHDK, CDR2 SYGVNS. The V end was cut by 6 bases, the J end by 5 bases, with 14 bases between. The CDR3 is 14 amino acids. The CDR3 nucleotides read TGTGCCAGCAGAGGGGTAGGGGCTGACAATGAGCAGTTCTTC. Translation gives CASRGVGADNEQFF.

The chain combines TRBV11-1 with TRBJ2-4; D gene ambiguous. The J call may be wrong; the DNA end is better matched by TRBJ2-5. Germline lookup yields CDR1 SGHAT and CDR2 FQDESV (reference sequence). The CDR3 runs 17 residues. The CDR3 loop is CASSLESGQSLGETQYF. CDR3 nucleotides: TGTGCCAGCAGCTTAGAGTCTGGGCAGAGTTTGGGAGAGACCCAGTACTTC.

There are a few counts of this clonotype. The chain carries TRBV6-2 or TRBV6-3 and TRBJ1-1, with a weak D call TRBD1 (5 bases). The V and J ends lost 2 bases and 5 bases respectively, with 15 bases between them. From germline, CDR1 is MNHEY and CDR2 SVGEGT. The CDR3 is made up of 15 amino acids. Here the CDR3 reads CASSYAVNQGTEAFF. As DNA, the CDR3 is TGTGCCAGCAGTTACGCCGTCAATCAGGGTACTGAAGCTTTCTTT.

A few counts support this clonotype. The chain is built from TRBV7-2 and TRBJ2-7; 7 bases align to TRBD2. The length of the CDR3 is 16 residues. The V segment lost 4 bases and the J segment 2 bases; nucleotides outside the gene matches: 11. Germline V gene data show CDR1 as SGHTA and CDR2 as FQGNSA. CDR3 coding DNA: TGTGCCAGCAGCTCGGTAGCGGGCCGCGTAACCTACGAGCAGTACTTC. The encoded protein is CASSSVAGRVTYEQYF.

The chain uses TRBV29-1 and TRBJ2-2; D is unclear. CDR3 length: 12 amino acids. Between the trimmed V and J ends, which lost 3 bases and 6 bases, there was a span of 8 bases. Germline CDR1 is SQVTM and CDR2 is ANQGSEA. The CDR3 sequence is CSVDLTPGELFF. DNA of the CDR3: TGCAGCGTTGACCTAACACCCGGGGAGCTGTTTTTT.

This clonotype was observed a handful of times. CDR3 sequence: CASSAGTGSWNEQYF. The CDR3 bases are TGCGCCAGCAGCGCAGGGACAGGGAGTTGGAACGAGCAGTACTTC. This chain joins TRBV5-1 and TRBJ2-7, with 9 bases that match TRBD1. Per the germline V gene, CDR1 is SGHRS and CDR2 is YFSETQ. The V and J ends lost 4 bases and 5 bases, in that order; junction bases with no gene match: 10. This CDR3 is 15 amino acids long.

This clonotype has more than one count but fewer than ten. The chain's CDR3 is CASSPETEPNYGYTF. As DNA, the CDR3 is TGCGCCAGCAGCCCGGAGACGGAACCGAACTATGGCTACACCTTC. This sequence joins TRBV5-1 and TRBJ1-2, with D unresolved. Germline-derived CDR1 and CDR2 are SGHRS and YFSETQ. The CDR3 totals 15 residues. V was clipped by 4 bases and J by 2 bases, with 15 bases between them.

This rearrangement joins TRBV24-1 to TRBJ2-5; 9 bases are a match to TRBD2. The CDR3 runs 13 residues. Trimming removed 9 bases from V and 5 bases from J; junction bases left unmatched: 6. In germline, CDR1 is KGHDR, CDR2 SFDVKD. In DNA form, the CDR3 reads TGTGCCACCGCGGGGGGGAATAAGGAGACCCAGTACTTC. Its protein is CATAGGNKETQYF.

The chain carries TRBV10-3 and TRBJ2-1; 12 bases are a match to TRBD2. The CDR3 contains 15 residues. J gave up 3 bases and V 6 bases, and 3 bases lay outside the gene matches. The germline V gene has CDR1 ENHRY and CDR2 SYGVKD. The CDR3 region has the DNA TGTGCCATCAGAGAACTAGCGGGGGGCTACAATGAGCAGTTCTTC. It is translated as CAIRELAGGYNEQFF.

This clonotype was recorded a few times. V and J are TRBV15 and TRBJ1-2, with D unresolved. The length of the CDR3 is 15 residues. The germline V gene encodes CDR1 LNHNV and CDR2 YYDKDF (reference sequence). V was shortened by 4 bases and J by 2 bases, with 14 bases between the two germline ends. CDR3: CATSTALMTNYGYTF. CDR3 nucleotides: TGTGCCACCAGCACCGCATTAATGACCAACTATGGCTACACCTTC.

This sequence joins TRBV3-1 and TRBJ2-1, with 10 bases that match TRBD1. The CDR3 length is 15 residues. V gave up 6 bases and J gave up 9 bases; unmatched junction bases: 11. CDR1 and CDR2 (germline): LGHDT, YNNKEL (reference sequence). The DNA of the CDR3 is TGTGCCAGCAGAGGAATGGGACAGGGGTATGCTGAGCAGTTCTTC. Its translation: CASRGMGQGYAEQFF.

The chain has TRBV2 and TRBJ2-3, with 10 nucleotides matching TRBD2. After removal of 2 bases from V and 5 bases from J, the junction contained 7 bases not matched to a gene. The CDR3 is made up of 16 amino acids. Looked up from germline, CDR1 is SNHLY and CDR2 is FYNNEI. CDR3 residues: CASSEPLAGVEDTQYF. CDR3 coding DNA: TGTGCCAGCAGTGAACCCCTAGCGGGAGTGGAAGATACGCAGTATTTT.

Only a few counts were recorded for this clonotype. The gene calls are TRBV20-1 and TRBJ1-2; no clear D gene. The V end was cut by 6 bases, the J end by 4 bases, with 12 bases between. The germline CDR1 and CDR2 sequences are DFQATT and SNEGSKA (reference sequence). CDR3 length: 12 amino acids. The CDR3 DNA reads as TGCAGTGCGGAGACGGCGGCCTATGGCTACACCTTC. The encoded protein is CSAETAAYGYTF.

The chain has TRBV29-1 and TRBJ1-1; tentatively, D is TRBD1 (5 bases). The CDR3 covers 13 residues. Trimming removed 7 bases at V and 7 bases at J, with 19 bases between. Germline V gene sequence: CDR1 SQVTM, CDR2 ANQGSEA. CDR3 region: CSAAGLLNGEAFF. CDR3 bases: TGCAGCGCCGCGGGACTCCTGAATGGTGAAGCTTTCTTT.

This clonotype was observed many times. The chain joins TRBV15 to TRBJ2-7, with D maybe TRBD1 (6 bases). Trimming removed 5 bases from V and 0 bases from J, with 14 bases in between. The CDR3 runs to 15 residues. Per germline, CDR1 LNHNV and CDR2 YYDKDF (reference sequence). The CDR3 loop is CATSESLDSSYEQYF. CDR3 DNA: TGTGCCACCAGCGAATCTTTGGACAGCTCCTACGAGCAGTACTTC.